Listed here is a single T cell receptor (beta chain). Some clones are missing from TCRdb's copy, which holds only in-frame ones; the method was immunoSEQ multiplex PCR. The sample has some 190,000 clones; approximately 77% are singletons. This entry belongs to a study of blood T cell repertoires in COVID-19. Overall study: Specimens from acute and convalescent COVID-19 originated in the United States, Italy and Spain.

Germline lookup yields CDR1 MDHEN and CDR2 SYDVKM. The CDR3 covers 14 residues. V shed 8 bases, J shed 3 bases, and the junction held 9 bases outside the gene matches. The chain carries TRBV28 and TRBJ2-7, with 8 bases matching TRBD1. The TCR originated in a woman older than 75 with active or convalescent COVID-19. Specimen: peripheral blood. This CDR3 reads CASLARQGLYEQYF. CDR3 nucleotides: TGTGCCAGCCTGGCTAGACAGGGGCTCTACGAGCAGTACTTC.